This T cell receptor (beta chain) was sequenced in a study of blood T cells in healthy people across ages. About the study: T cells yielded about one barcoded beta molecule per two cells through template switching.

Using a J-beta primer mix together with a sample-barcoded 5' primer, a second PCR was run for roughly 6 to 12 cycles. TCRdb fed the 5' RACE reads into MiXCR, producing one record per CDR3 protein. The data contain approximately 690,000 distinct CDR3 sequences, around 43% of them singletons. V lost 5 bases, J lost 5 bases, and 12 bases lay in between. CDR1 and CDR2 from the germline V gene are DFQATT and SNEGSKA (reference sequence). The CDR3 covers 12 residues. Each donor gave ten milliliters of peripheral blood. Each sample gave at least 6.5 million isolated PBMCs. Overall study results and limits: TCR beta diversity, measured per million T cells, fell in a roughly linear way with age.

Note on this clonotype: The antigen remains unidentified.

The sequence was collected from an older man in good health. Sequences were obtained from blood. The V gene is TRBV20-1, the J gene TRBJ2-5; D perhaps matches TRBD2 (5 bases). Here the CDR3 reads CSAGLPTETQYF. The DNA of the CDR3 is TGCAGTGCTGGACTCCCCACGGAGACCCAGTACTTC.